The 4 T cell receptor beta chains below all came from one sample that was sequenced in a study of control samples from healthy donors and cancer patients. Produced via immunoSEQ multiplex PCR; TCRdb's table is partial and in-frame only. The table has roughly 130,000 clones, less than 95% seen once; the top ten hold around 8.1%. The source material was blood. These receptors all come from a man between 18 and 35 years old in good health.

This clone was detected only a few times. The V call is TRBV30, the J call TRBJ2-5, with 10 bases matching TRBD2. V dropped 4 bases and J dropped 5; count of bases not matched to a gene: 7. CDR1 is GTSNPN and CDR2 is SVGIG in the germline V gene (reference sequence). The CDR3 runs 14 residues. In DNA form, the CDR3 reads TGTGCCTGGAATCAGCGGGGGGGAGAGGAGACCCAGTACTTC. This gives the protein CAWNQRGGEETQYF.

This clone came up a few times. The CDR3 DNA reads as TGCGCCAGCAGCTTGCGTACTAGCGGGGGCCATTCCTACGAGCAGTACTTC. Amino acid sequence: CASSLRTSGGHSYEQYF. The chain combines TRBV5-1 with TRBJ2-7; 11 nucleotides agree with TRBD2. V was pared by 1 base and J by 1 base, with 7 bases of the junction left unmatched. CDR1 and CDR2 (germline): SGHRS, YFSETQ. The CDR3 runs 17 residues.

The chain recombines TRBV19 with TRBJ1-1; the match to TRBD1 covers 8 bases. CDR1 is LNHDA and CDR2 is SQIVND in the germline V gene (reference sequence). The CDR3 totals 18 residues. With V trimmed by 0 bases and J by 2 bases, 11 bases remained unmatched. CDR3 protein: CASSIDRGLREVNTEAFF. The CDR3 region has the DNA TGTGCCAGTAGTATAGACAGGGGGCTCAGGGAAGTTAACACTGAAGCTTTCTTT.

The chain carries TRBV7-3 and TRBJ2-7, with no clear D. CDR1 SGHTA and CDR2 FQGTGA come from the germline V gene. CDR3 length equals 11 residues. The V end lost 10 bases, the J end lost 2 bases, and 9 bases lay between the germline ends. The chain's CDR3 is CANERTYEQYF. The CDR3 coding sequence is TGTGCCAACGAGAGAACCTACGAGCAGTACTTC.